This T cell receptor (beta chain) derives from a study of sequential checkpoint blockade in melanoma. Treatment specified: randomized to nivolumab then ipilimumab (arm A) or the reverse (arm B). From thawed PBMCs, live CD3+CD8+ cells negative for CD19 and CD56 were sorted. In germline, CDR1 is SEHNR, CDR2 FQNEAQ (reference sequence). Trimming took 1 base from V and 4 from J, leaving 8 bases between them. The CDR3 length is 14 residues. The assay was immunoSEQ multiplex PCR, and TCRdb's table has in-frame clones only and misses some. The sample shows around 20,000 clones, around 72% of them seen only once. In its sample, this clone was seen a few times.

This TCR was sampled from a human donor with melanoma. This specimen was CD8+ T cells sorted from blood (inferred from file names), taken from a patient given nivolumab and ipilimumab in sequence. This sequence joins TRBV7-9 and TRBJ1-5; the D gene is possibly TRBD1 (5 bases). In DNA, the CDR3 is TGTGCCAGCAGCTTAGGGGGGGGAAATCAGCCCCAGCATTTT. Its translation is CASSLGGGNQPQHF. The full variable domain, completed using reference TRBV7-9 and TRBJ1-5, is DTGVSQNPRHKITKRGQNVTFRCDPISEHNRLYWYRQTLGQGPEFLTYFQNEAQLEKSRLLSDRFSAERPKGSFSTLEIQRTEQGDSAMYLCASSLGGGNQPQHFGDGTRLSIL.